The 9 T cell receptor beta chains in this list originate from one sample, sequenced in a study of T cell responses to AZD1222 COVID-19 vaccine (dated by TCRdb to about 2021). Reading the label with the study, this specimen's time point is: baseline before first vaccination. Receptor libraries were prepared by the immunoSEQ multiplex PCR assay. TCRdb holds this immuneACCESS table with in-frame rearrangements only. Some clones are missing; in checked studies, unresolved V genes explain under half, and the rest has no known cause. For this sample the table gives about 130,000 clones, of which approximately 84% were detected only once. Over 4% of the sample comes from the top ten. The source was peripheral blood, collected on day 0 of AZD1222 vaccination. Every receptor here comes from an adult in good health.

This chain joins TRBV30 and TRBJ2-6; TRBD2 agrees at 10 bases. Germline CDR1 GTSNPN, CDR2 SVGIG (reference sequence). With 2 bases clipped from V and 0 bases from J, the junction kept 16 bases outside the gene matches. This CDR3 is built from 21 residues. The CDR3 bases are TGTGCCTGGAGTCCCCAGGGAATTAGCGGGGGGCCCTTCTCTGGGGCCAACGTCCTGACTTTC. It translates to CAWSPQGISGGPFSGANVLTF. Together with reference TRBV30 and TRBJ2-6, the CDR3 gives the full variable domain: SQTIHQWPATLVQPVGSPLSLECTVEGTSNPNLYWYRQAAGRGLQLLFYSVGIGQISSEVPQNLSASRPQDRQFILSSKKLLLSDSGFYLCAWSPQGISGGPFSGANVLTFGAGSRLTVL.

The CDR3 here is CASRNRVLNQPQHF. The CDR3 DNA sequence: TGTGCCAGCCGGAATAGAGTCCTCAATCAGCCCCAGCATTTT. The chain joins TRBV19 to TRBJ1-5; no clear D gene. Deletions cut 9 bases from V and 3 bases from J, with 15 bases between. The CDR3 runs 14 residues. Looked up from germline, CDR1 is LNHDA and CDR2 is SQIVND (reference sequence).

This clone was observed a few times. The V and J genes are TRBV5-1 and TRBJ1-5; D is uncertain. V dropped 4 bases and J dropped 0 bases, with 17 bases sitting between them. The germline V gene has CDR1 SGHRS and CDR2 YFSETQ. This CDR3 comprises 17 residues. CDR3 in DNA: TGCGCCAGCAGCCTCCTCCCGGTAGGAGATAGCAATCAGCCCCAGCATTTT. Amino acids: CASSLLPVGDSNQPQHF.

The chain links TRBV7-3 to TRBJ2-5, with 9 bases matching TRBD2. Trimming removed 5 bases from V and 1 base from J; junction bases left unmatched: 2. CDR1 is SGHTA, CDR2 FQGTGA, per germline. This CDR3 is 14 amino acids long. The CDR3 region has the DNA TGTGCCAGCAGCCAAGCGGGGGGCCAAGAGACCCAGTACTTC. Translation gives CASSQAGGQETQYF.

A note on this clone: This sample also contains other DNA sequences that code for the same CDR3. The chain's CDR3 is CASSYSGGNYGYTF. The CDR3 nucleotides are TGTGCCAGCAGTTACTCGGGGGGAAACTATGGCTACACCTTC. The J gene is TRBJ1-2, the V gene TRBV6-5, with D perhaps matching TRBD1 (5 bases). Trimming cost V 0 bases and J 2 bases, with 7 bases left between them. The CDR3 runs 14 residues. Germline CDR1 is MNHEY and CDR2 is SVGAGI.

J is TRBJ2-3 and V is TRBV5-4; the match to TRBD1 covers 9 bases. With V trimmed by 3 bases and J by 5 bases, 1 base remained unmatched. Looked up from germline, CDR1 is SGHNT and CDR2 is YYREEE (reference sequence). The CDR3 has 13 amino acids. The CDR3 DNA sequence: TGTGCCAGCAGCTGGACAGGGGAAGATACGCAGTATTTT. Translated, it gives CASSWTGEDTQYF.

CDR3 region: CASSNGLAGTYEQYF. The DNA of the CDR3 is TGTGCCAGCAGCAACGGACTAGCGGGGACTTACGAGCAGTACTTC. The chain couples TRBV7-3 to TRBJ2-7, with 12 positions matching TRBD2. Germline values: CDR1 SGHTA, CDR2 FQGTGA. CDR3 length: 15 amino acids. J was trimmed by 4 bases and V by 5 bases; bases with no gene match: 6.

As concerns this clone: The sample holds other DNA sequences that translate to the same CDR3. CDR3 DNA sequence: TGCGCCAGCAGCTTGGGGTTAAACACTGAAGCTTTCTTT. Amino acids: CASSLGLNTEAFF. The chain links TRBV5-1 to TRBJ1-1; D unclear. The CDR3 spans 13 residues. Trimming took off 0 bases at V and 2 bases at J, with 5 bases between the two ends. Germline V gene sequence: CDR1 SGHRS, CDR2 YFSETQ.

The DNA of the CDR3 is TGTGCCAGCAGTGGGCAGGGCGGCACAGATACGCAGTATTTT. Translation: CASSGQGGTDTQYF. The chain is built from TRBV2 and TRBJ2-3; D might be TRBD1 (5 bases). V was trimmed by 4 bases and J by 1 base, leaving 9 bases between them. Germline V gene sequence: CDR1 SNHLY, CDR2 FYNNEI. There are 14 residues in the CDR3.